This T cell receptor beta chain is from a study of shared clonotypes between healthy human individuals. Notes on the study in general: Deeper or shallower sequencing was expected to change how clonotypes are shared among donors. Represented diversity, genetic and exposure-history alike, was limited by few donors.

Unsorted PBMC DNA was run through sequencing on ten immunoSEQ deep assay plates. Authors' data handling: In the immunoSEQ data, sequences were junction-only and lacked quality scores, so filtering differed. Sequencing used immunoSEQ multiplex PCR; TCRdb keeps in-frame clones, though not all of them. D and trimming come from the DNA, and the V and J calls and clone size come from that table. The sample includes about half a million clones, approximately 84% of them seen just once. As concerns this clone: Antigen unknown. This likely came from a read error, as a far larger clone is one base away.

Sequences were obtained from PBMCs. The TCR was taken from a woman between 35 and 50 years old in good health. Some clones in this sample may be carry-over from other donors' samples.

CDR3 in DNA: TGTGCCAGCGGCCAAGAGTTTTGGGGCAATCAGCCCCAGCATTTT. Residues: CASGQEFWGNQPQHF. This rearrangement joins TRBV4-2 to TRBJ1-5; D uncertain. Germline CDR1 and CDR2: LGHNA and YNFKEQ. The CDR3 contains 15 residues.